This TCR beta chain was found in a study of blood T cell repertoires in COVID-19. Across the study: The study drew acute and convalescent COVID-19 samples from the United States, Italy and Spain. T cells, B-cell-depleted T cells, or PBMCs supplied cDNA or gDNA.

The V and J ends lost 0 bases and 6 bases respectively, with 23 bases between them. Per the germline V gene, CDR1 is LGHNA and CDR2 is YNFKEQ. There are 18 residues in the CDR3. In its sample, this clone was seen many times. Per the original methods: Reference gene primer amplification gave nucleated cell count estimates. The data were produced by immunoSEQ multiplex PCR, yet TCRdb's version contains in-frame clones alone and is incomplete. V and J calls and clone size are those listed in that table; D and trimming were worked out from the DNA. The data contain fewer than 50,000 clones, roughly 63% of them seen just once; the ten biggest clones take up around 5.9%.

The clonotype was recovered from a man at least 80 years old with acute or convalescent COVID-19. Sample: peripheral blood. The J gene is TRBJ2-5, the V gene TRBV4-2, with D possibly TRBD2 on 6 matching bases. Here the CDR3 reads CASSQDPGGDGGFQTQYF. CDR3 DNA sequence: TGTGCCAGCAGCCAAGATCCGGGCGGGGACGGAGGGTTCCAGACCCAGTACTTC.